These 32 T cell receptor beta chains originate from one sample sequenced in a study of T cells in Graves' hyperthyroidism and ophthalmopathy. There were TCR beta CDR3 regions amplified from RNA transcripts. An initial round of RT-PCR targeting the TCR CDR3 relied on the HTBI primer set. From the multiplex PCR reads, TCRdb called clonotypes with MiXCR, one entry per CDR3 protein. The repertoire holds about 560,000 distinct CDR3 sequences, about 15% seen once, with about 7% in the top ten. Sequencing used blood. The receptors originated from a woman aged 30 to 39 with Graves' hyperthyroidism.

In this sample, this clonotype turned up a few times. This chain connects TRBV7-9 to TRBJ1-3, with D possibly matching TRBD1 (5 bases). CDR1 and CDR2 (germline): SEHNR, FQNEAQ (reference sequence). The ends were cut back, 5 bases at V and 1 base at J, with 15 bases in the middle. This CDR3 is 16 amino acids long. CDR3 DNA: TGTGCCAGCAGCGACTACACAGGTCCGTCTGGAAACACCATATATTTT. It translates to CASSDYTGPSGNTIYF.

This clonotype came up a few times. This may stem from a read error, because a much larger clone lies one nucleotide away. The chain uses TRBV28 and TRBJ2-7; maybe TRBD1 (5 bases). The CDR3 consists of 14 residues. V lost 6 bases, J lost 1 base, and 13 bases lay in between. CDR1 is MDHEN and CDR2 is SYDVKM in the germline V gene. CDR3 DNA: TGTGCCAGCAGATTAACAGGACGTTCCTACGAGCAGTACTTC. It translates to CASRLTGRSYEQYF.

This clonotype was picked up a small number of times. This sequence joins TRBV20-1 and TRBJ1-5, with 8 bases lining up with TRBD1. The V gene's germline CDR1 is DFQATT and CDR2 SNEGSKA (reference sequence). J gave up 0 bases and V 3 bases, and 10 bases lay outside the gene matches. The CDR3 has 17 residues. The CDR3 spells CSARLGRGPYSNQPQHF. CDR3 nucleotides: TGCAGTGCTAGGTTAGGCAGGGGGCCTTATAGCAATCAGCCCCAGCATTTT.

There are a few counts of this clonotype. The rearrangement joins TRBV29-1 to TRBJ2-7; TRBD2 agrees at 7 bases. Germline assignment: CDR1 SQVTM and CDR2 ANQGSEA. Trimming removed 4 bases from V and 5 bases from J; junction bases left unmatched: 11. The CDR3 sequence is 14 residues long. CDR3 protein: CSVGYGGSIDEQYF. As DNA, the CDR3 is TGCAGCGTTGGGTACGGCGGGAGTATCGACGAGCAGTACTTC.

This clonotype occurred many times. The chain links TRBV7-9 to TRBJ2-5; possibly TRBD2 for D (5 bases). Germline CDR1 reads SEHNR; CDR2 reads FQNEAQ (reference sequence). The CDR3 sequence is 15 residues long. Trimming stripped 5 bases from V and 0 bases from J, with 13 bases between. The CDR3, as DNA: TGTGCCAGCAGCCCGGCAGCGGACTACCAAGAGACCCAGTACTTC. It specifies CASSPAADYQETQYF.

The J gene is TRBJ1-3, the V gene TRBV18; D is ambiguous. Germline CDR1 is KGHSH and CDR2 is LQKENI. Trimming shortened V by 3 bases and J by 0 bases, and 12 bases separated the two germline ends. The CDR3 has 16 amino acids. CDR3 amino acids: CASSPPTVVSGNTIYF. CDR3 sequence (DNA): TGTGCCAGCTCACCTCCTACGGTGGTCTCTGGAAACACCATATATTTT.

This clonotype was seen ten or more times. V is TRBV7-6 and J is TRBJ2-1; 14 positions match TRBD2. The CDR3 is made up of 15 amino acids. From germline, CDR1 is SGHVS and CDR2 FNYEAQ. V lost 5 bases, J lost 8 bases, and 5 bases stayed unmatched. CDR3 in amino acids: CASSRGLAGGHEQFF. CDR3 bases: TGTGCCAGCAGCCGTGGACTAGCGGGAGGACATGAGCAGTTCTTC.

The chain links TRBV12-3 or TRBV12-4 to TRBJ2-7, with D possibly being TRBD1 (6 bases). CDR3 length equals 15 residues. V was pared by 3 bases and J by 5 bases, with 17 bases between. CDR3 sequence: CASSLSGASFHEQYF. The CDR3 DNA reads as TGTGCCAGCAGTTTGTCAGGGGCGTCCTTCCACGAGCAGTACTTC.

This chain links TRBV9 with TRBJ2-3; D uncertain. Germline V gene data show CDR1 as SGDLS and CDR2 as YYNGEE. Trimming took off 3 bases at V and 6 bases at J, with 8 bases between the two ends. The CDR3 runs to 12 residues. The CDR3 region is CASSGWGDTQYF. The CDR3 region has the DNA TGTGCCAGCAGCGGTTGGGGTGATACGCAGTATTTT. The full variable domain, with the rest looked up from reference TRBV9 and TRBJ2-3, is DSGVTQTPKHLITATGQRVTLRCSPRSGDLSVYWYQQSLDQGLQFLIQYYNGEERAKGNILERFSAQQFPDLHSELNLSSLELGDSALYFCASSGWGDTQYFGPGTRLTVL.

In regard to this clonotype: A much larger clone sits a single nucleotide away, making a read error possible. The chain couples TRBV7-2 to TRBJ2-1; D is ambiguous. The CDR3 loop spans 19 amino acids. Trimming pared 2 bases from V and 5 bases from J, leaving 25 bases between. Germline-derived CDR1 and CDR2 are SGHTA and FQGNSA. CDR3 sequence reads: CASSLPTAMLPTTDNEQFF. Here the CDR3 DNA reads TGTGCCAGCAGCTTACCCACGGCAATGCTCCCAACTACTGACAATGAGCAGTTCTTC. Together with reference TRBV7-2 and TRBJ2-1, the CDR3 gives the full variable domain: GAGVSQSPSNKVTEKGKDVELRCDPISGHTALYWYRQSLGQGLEFLIYFQGNSAPDKSGLPSDRFSAERTGGSVSTLTIQRTQQEDSAVYLCASSLPTAMLPTTDNEQFFGPGTRLTVL.

This clonotype has ten or more counts. This rearrangement joins TRBV14 to TRBJ2-5; 13 nucleotides align to TRBD2. This CDR3 has 16 residues. Trimming took 5 bases from V and 1 from J; bases not matched to a gene: 4. CDR1 and CDR2 (germline): SGHDN, FVKESK. The CDR3 coding sequence is TGTGCCAGCAGCAACACTAGCGGGAGGGTCCAAGAGACCCAGTACTTC. It codes for CASSNTSGRVQETQYF.

This clonotype was observed many times. V and J are TRBV6-1 and TRBJ1-2; D remains ambiguous. This CDR3 is 12 amino acids long. In germline, CDR1 is MNHNS, CDR2 SASEGT. Trimming cost V 7 bases and J 5 bases, with 11 bases left between them. CDR3 sequence reads: CASNGLEYGYTF. DNA of the CDR3: TGTGCCAGCAACGGGTTGGAATATGGCTACACCTTC.

Ten or more counts support this clonotype. The V gene is TRBV7-2, the J gene TRBJ2-7; possibly TRBD1 for D (6 bases). Deletions cut 2 bases from V and 2 bases from J, with 10 bases between. Per the germline V gene, CDR1 is SGHTA and CDR2 is FQGNSA. The CDR3 totals 14 residues. The CDR3 reads CASSLTGSTYEQYF. Written as DNA, the CDR3 is TGTGCCAGCAGCTTAACAGGGTCGACCTACGAGCAGTACTTC.

Many counts were recorded for this clonotype. This rearrangement joins TRBV11-3 to TRBJ1-5, with D possibly matching TRBD1 (6 bases). The CDR3 runs 13 residues. Germline CDR1 reads SGHNT; CDR2 reads YENEEA. Trimming took off 5 bases at V and 14 bases at J, with 19 bases between the two ends. CDR3 residues: CASSRETGKGKHF. The CDR3 region has the DNA TGTGCCAGCAGCCGAGAGACAGGCAAGGGAAAGCATTTT.

The sample holds a few counts of this clonotype. This CDR3 reads CAISEAGPNYGYTF. CDR3 DNA: TGTGCCATCAGTGAAGCAGGGCCAAACTATGGCTACACCTTC. The V and J genes are TRBV10-3 and TRBJ1-2; maybe TRBD1 (5 bases). Germline-derived CDR1 and CDR2 are ENHRY and SYGVKD. CDR3 length: 14 amino acids. V was pared by 3 bases and J by 2 bases, with 10 bases between.

The sample holds many counts of this clonotype. The chain links TRBV20-1 to TRBJ1-1; D remains unclear. Germline V gene data show CDR1 as DFQATT and CDR2 as SNEGSKA (reference sequence). V lost 0 bases and J 8 bases, leaving 28 bases between the germline ends. This CDR3 comprises 18 residues. CDR3 sequence (DNA): TGCAGTGCTAGAGAGGTTTCCCGGGCCGGGAGAAGGCCGTTGGAAGCTTTCTTT. Translating it yields CSAREVSRAGRRPLEAFF.

Ten or more counts support this clonotype. This chain links TRBV7-2 with TRBJ2-5; D unclear. Germline V gene lookup returns CDR1 SGHTA and CDR2 FQGNSA. Between the trimmed V and J ends, which lost 1 base and 5 bases, there was a span of 17 bases. This CDR3 contains 16 residues. CDR3 nucleotides: TGTGCCAGCAGCTTAGGACCGACATGGAACAAGGAGACCCAGTACTTC. It encodes CASSLGPTWNKETQYF.

This clonotype was recorded many times. This chain links TRBV2 with TRBJ2-3, with 11 bases matching TRBD2. CDR1 and CDR2 (germline): SNHLY, FYNNEI. V was clipped by 4 bases and J by 2 bases; unmatched bases: 5. The CDR3 runs to 16 residues. This chain's CDR3 is CASSGIAGGPTDTQYF. CDR3 sequence (DNA): TGTGCCAGCAGTGGAATAGCGGGAGGGCCCACAGATACGCAGTATTTT.

This clonotype was detected ten times or more. The CDR3 DNA sequence: TGTGCCAGCAGCGACGCGACTAGCGGCTCCTACGAGCAGTACTTC. It yields the protein CASSDATSGSYEQYF. V usage is TRBV27 and J usage is TRBJ2-7; 9 bases line up with TRBD2. V lost 6 bases to trimming and J lost 0 bases; unmatched junction nucleotides: 6. Per the germline V gene, CDR1 is MNHEY and CDR2 is SMNVEV (reference sequence). The length of the CDR3 is 15 residues.

This clonotype showed up just a few times. The chain combines TRBV6-2 or TRBV6-3 with TRBJ1-5, with D perhaps TRBD1 (5 bases). V dropped 2 bases and J dropped 7 bases, with 12 bases sitting between them. This CDR3 spans 14 amino acids. Germline CDR1 MNHEY, CDR2 SVGEGT. CDR3 loop: CASSYGQGQQPQHF. The CDR3 DNA follows: TGTGCCAGCAGTTACGGGCAGGGCCAGCAGCCCCAGCATTTT.

About this clonotype: The CDR3 ends on some other residue instead of the conserved phenylalanine or tryptophan, so this is likely a read error. The chain links TRBV3-1 to TRBJ2-7; possible D gene TRBD2, 5 bases. The CDR3 totals 14 residues. CDR1 is LGHDT and CDR2 is YNNKEL in the germline V gene (reference sequence). The CDR3 nucleotides read TGTGTCAGCAGCCCGGAGAGCGGTTCCTACGAGCAGTACTCC. Its translation is CVSSPESGSYEQYS.

At least ten counts were recorded for this clonotype. V gene TRBV5-6 combines with J gene TRBJ2-3; D is unresolved. The CDR3 has 17 amino acids. Germline CDR1 is SGHDT and CDR2 is YYEEEE. V gave up 1 base and J gave up 1 base, with 16 bases separating them. The CDR3 DNA reads as TGTGCCAGCAGCTTGCTCCTACCTAGTACCCGCACAGATACGCAGTATTTT. Its translation is CASSLLLPSTRTDTQYF.

This clonotype has a count of ten or more. The chain carries TRBV7-2 and TRBJ2-7; D gene uncertain. Per the germline V gene, CDR1 is SGHTA and CDR2 is FQGNSA. V was trimmed by 1 base and J by 0 bases, leaving 13 bases between them. CDR3 size: 16 residues. CDR3 sequence: CASSLDAARSSYEQYF. CDR3 coding DNA: TGTGCCAGCAGCTTAGATGCGGCCAGGAGCTCCTACGAGCAGTACTTC.

This clonotype was seen many times. The chain uses TRBV6-1 and TRBJ1-2; the match to TRBD1 covers 9 bases. The CDR3 spans 15 residues. From germline, CDR1 is MNHNS and CDR2 SASEGT. The junction had 7 bases not matched to a gene; V was cut back by 4 bases and J by 4 bases. The CDR3 loop is CASSVYRGQSYGYTF. For the CDR3, the DNA is TGTGCCAGCAGTGTGTACAGGGGGCAGAGCTATGGCTACACCTTC.

A note on this clonotype: At one of its ends the junction is not consistent with the germline gene, which may arise from a read error. This chain uses TRBV3-1 with TRBJ2-1, with a weak D call TRBD2 (6 bases). The CDR3 runs 14 residues. Germline V CDR1 and CDR2: LGHDT, YNNKEL (reference sequence). CDR3 in amino acids: CASIQDTSSDEQFF. The CDR3 DNA reads as TGTGCCAGCATCCAAGATACTAGCAGCGATGAGCAGTTCTTC.

CDR3 DNA: TGTGCCAGTAGTATGACTAGACTCACAGATACGCAGTATTTT. Amino acid sequence: CASSMTRLTDTQYF. V gene TRBV19 combines with J gene TRBJ2-3; TRBD2 is a possible D gene (6 bases). V shed 3 bases and J shed 2 bases, with 9 bases lying between them. The germline gives CDR1 LNHDA, CDR2 SQIVND (reference sequence). CDR3 length equals 14 residues.

This clonotype appeared many times. The chain has TRBV6-2 or TRBV6-3 and TRBJ1-2; a weak D match, TRBD1 (5 bases). V lost 8 bases and J lost 6, with 13 bases in between. Per the germline V gene, CDR1 is MNHEY and CDR2 is SVGEGT. This CDR3 region has 12 residues. Here the CDR3 reads CASSNAGNGYTF. CDR3 DNA sequence: TGTGCCAGCTCGAATGCAGGGAATGGCTACACCTTC.

The table lists this clonotype with a few counts. The chain recombines TRBV10-1 with TRBJ2-5; 11 positions match TRBD2. Germline values: CDR1 WNHNN, CDR2 SYGVQD (reference sequence). V lost 3 bases to trimming and J lost 5 bases; unmatched junction nucleotides: 5. The CDR3 runs to 15 residues. CDR3 sequence reads: CASSETSGRMETQYF. CDR3 nucleotides: TGCGCCAGCAGTGAAACTAGCGGGAGAATGGAGACCCAGTACTTC.

There are many counts of this clonotype. The chain employs TRBV12-3 or TRBV12-4 and TRBJ2-5; D is unclear. V was clipped by 5 bases and J by 0 bases, with 13 bases between them. The CDR3 contains 15 residues. Here the CDR3 DNA reads TGTGCCAGCAGTCCCAAGACCTCGTACCAAGAGACCCAGTACTTC. It is translated as CASSPKTSYQETQYF.

This clonotype was picked up many times. The chain couples TRBV2 to TRBJ1-1; D gene uncertain. The CDR3 contains 13 residues. Germline V gene lookup returns CDR1 SNHLY and CDR2 FYNNEI. The V gene lost 8 bases and the J gene lost 4 bases, with 14 bases spanning the gap. CDR3 coding DNA: TGTGCCAGCGTTCCGGCCAGAATCACTGAAGCTTTCTTT. Protein sequence: CASVPARITEAFF.

This clonotype was picked up many times. The chain combines TRBV12-3 or TRBV12-4 with TRBJ2-1; either TRBD1 or TRBD2 may supply D (5 bases each). The V gene lost 6 bases and the J gene lost 10 bases, with 19 bases spanning the gap. The CDR3 is 14 amino acids. CDR3 in amino acids: CASRTDPEGNEQFF. The CDR3 region has the DNA TGTGCCAGCAGGACAGATCCCGAGGGTAACGAGCAGTTCTTC.

There are a few counts of this clonotype. The chain employs TRBV5-1 and TRBJ2-7, with TRBD2 matching 7 bases. V dropped 5 bases and J dropped 6; count of bases not matched to a gene: 14. Per germline, CDR1 SGHRS and CDR2 YFSETQ. The CDR3 is made up of 15 amino acids. CDR3 coding DNA: TGCGCCAGCAGTAGACCTGAGAGCGGGACCCCCGAGCAGTACTTC. This codes for CASSRPESGTPEQYF.